Following are 3 T cell receptor beta chains from one sample sequenced in a study of B cell selection in AIRE deficiency. Conventional CD4 T cells were sorted as CD4+CD127+ cells. Only in-frame clones appear in the TCRdb table, and some are missing; sequencing was by immunoSEQ multiplex PCR. The sample lists tens of thousands of clones, approximately 97% seen once, with around 0.3% in the top ten. The specimen was conventional CD4+ T cells sorted from PBMCs. The source is a human donor with AIRE deficiency.

This rearrangement joins TRBV6-1 to TRBJ2-7; no firm D call. This CDR3 is 12 amino acids long. Germline values: CDR1 MNHNS, CDR2 SASEGT. Trimming took 5 bases from V and 6 from J, leaving 11 bases between them. CDR3 nucleotides: TGTGCCAGCAGTTATATTATACGCGAGCAGTACTTC. Amino acids: CASSYIIREQYF.

This chain connects TRBV5-4 to TRBJ2-2; D is uncertain. CDR1 is SGHNT, CDR2 YYREEE, per germline (reference sequence). V was cut by 4 bases and J by 4 bases, with 11 bases left in between. The CDR3 length is 14 residues. CDR3 nucleotide sequence: TGTGCCAGCAGCCGACAAGCGCCCACCGGGGAGCTGTTTTTT. Translating it yields CASSRQAPTGELFF.

This sequence joins TRBV6-5 and TRBJ2-1; 12 bases are a match to TRBD2. After removal of 10 bases from V and 9 bases from J, the junction contained 7 bases not matched to a gene. Germline V CDR1 and CDR2: MNHEY, SVGAGI. CDR3 length equals 13 residues. The CDR3 bases are TGTGCCACGCGGACTAGCGGGATAGGTGAGCAGTTCTTC. This gives the protein CATRTSGIGEQFF.